These 26 T cell receptor beta chains share one sample of origin, sequenced in a study of T cells in localized non-small cell lung cancer. Clones were read by immunoSEQ multiplex PCR, and TCRdb kept only the in-frame ones, dropping some. Of about 59,000 clones listed, about 90% are singletons. This specimen was peripheral blood, taken before any cancer treatment. These receptors all come from a man aged 40 to 69 with stage I squamous cell lung carcinoma.

The chain carries TRBV29-1 and TRBJ1-1, with D possibly being TRBD1 (6 bases). V lost 0 bases and J lost 3, with 8 bases in between. CDR1 and CDR2 (germline): SQVTM, ANQGSEA. The CDR3 is 13 amino acids. The CDR3 DNA reads TGCAGCGTTGAAGAAGGGGGATACACTGAAGCTTTCTTT. Translated: CSVEEGGYTEAFF.

The chain has TRBV7-3 and TRBJ2-3, with D possibly matching TRBD1 (5 bases). There are 16 residues in the CDR3. V dropped 3 bases and J dropped 3 bases, with 16 bases sitting between them. Per germline, CDR1 SGHTA and CDR2 FQGTGA. Written as DNA, the CDR3 is TGTGCCAGCAGCTTGGTGGCAGGGTCCCGAACAGATACGCAGTATTTT. Residues: CASSLVAGSRTDTQYF.

V usage is TRBV2 and J usage is TRBJ1-3, with 10 nucleotides matching TRBD1. Germline assignment: CDR1 SNHLY and CDR2 FYNNEI. The CDR3 contains 16 residues. J was trimmed by 3 bases and V by 7 bases; bases with no gene match: 9. CDR3 nucleotides: TGTGCCAGCAAGGGACAGGGGAAAGAAGGTGGAAACACCATATATTTT. It specifies CASKGQGKEGGNTIYF.

This clone was counted a few times. V and J are TRBV6-6 and TRBJ1-1, with D maybe TRBD1 (5 bases). The CDR3 runs 13 residues. Trimming cost V 9 bases and J 3 bases, with 14 bases left between them. Looked up from germline, CDR1 is MNHNY and CDR2 is SVGAGI (reference sequence). DNA for the CDR3: TGTGCCAGTTTAAGGGGAGTAGACACTGAAGCTTTCTTT. Its translation is CASLRGVDTEAFF.

This chain joins TRBV6-6 and TRBJ1-5; tentatively, D is TRBD1 (5 bases). Germline-derived CDR1 and CDR2 are MNHNY and SVGAGI (reference sequence). Deletions cut 6 bases from V and 9 bases from J, with 18 bases between. The CDR3 consists of 14 residues. The CDR3 sequence: CASRPRSGSRPQHF. As DNA, the CDR3 is TGTGCCAGCAGACCTCGGTCAGGGTCGCGGCCCCAGCATTTT.

V is TRBV28 and J is TRBJ2-7, with D possibly being TRBD1 or TRBD2 (5 bases each). The V gene's germline CDR1 is MDHEN and CDR2 SYDVKM. This CDR3 is 15 amino acids long. V lost 6 bases, J lost 3 bases, and 18 bases lay in between. This CDR3 is CASSPAGTKDYEQYF. The CDR3 DNA reads as TGTGCCAGCAGCCCCGCCGGGACGAAGGACTACGAGCAGTACTTC.

This clone was counted a few times. V usage is TRBV6-5 and J usage is TRBJ1-2, with D possibly TRBD1 on 5 matching bases. With 0 bases removed from V and 10 bases from J, the gap between germline ends came to 6 bases. The CDR3 runs 11 residues. Looked up from germline, CDR1 is MNHEY and CDR2 is SVGAGI. CDR3 sequence: CASSYSGDYTF. For the CDR3, the DNA is TGTGCCAGCAGTTACTCGGGGGACTACACCTTC.

This clone appeared a few times. The V call is TRBV2, the J call TRBJ2-2; D might be TRBD1 or TRBD2, each matching 5 bases. The CDR3 covers 14 residues. Germline V gene lookup returns CDR1 SNHLY and CDR2 FYNNEI. V was pared by 6 bases and J by 2 bases, with 10 bases between. As DNA, the CDR3 is TGTGCCAGCAGGAGGGGACCCAACACCGGGGAGCTGTTTTTT. Its translation: CASRRGPNTGELFF.

This chain uses TRBV4-3 with TRBJ1-1, with D possibly being TRBD1 (5 bases). Trimming removed 1 base at V and 10 bases at J, with 7 bases between. Germline V CDR1 and CDR2: LGHNA, YSLEER. The CDR3 totals 11 residues. CDR3 in DNA: TGCGCCAGCAGCCAAGGTGGGGGAGCTTTCTTT. Translated: CASSQGGGAFF.

The V and J genes are TRBV29-1 and TRBJ2-7; D is perhaps TRBD1 (5 bases). Germline loops: CDR1 SQVTM, CDR2 ANQGSEA. Trimming pared 4 bases from V and 0 bases from J, leaving 7 bases between. The CDR3 length is 12 residues. The CDR3 spells CSVGTSSYEQYF. CDR3 bases: TGCAGCGTTGGGACAAGCTCCTACGAGCAGTACTTC.

This clone was detected once. In DNA, the CDR3 is TGTGCCAGCACCCTCCGGGCAGGGGAAAAACTGTTTTTT. It specifies CASTLRAGEKLFF. J is TRBJ1-4 and V is TRBV7-6, with D possibly TRBD1 on 5 matching bases. The V gene's germline CDR1 is SGHVS and CDR2 FNYEAQ. CDR3 length: 13 residues. Trimming pared 7 bases from V and 8 bases from J, leaving 14 bases between.

The rearrangement links TRBV4-3 to TRBJ2-7; D possibly corresponds to TRBD2 (5 bases). This CDR3 is built from 16 residues. Deletions cut 3 bases from V and 9 bases from J, with 24 bases between. Per the germline V gene, CDR1 is LGHNA and CDR2 is YSLEER. This chain's CDR3 is CASSQVFWASLNGQYF. The CDR3, as DNA: TGCGCCAGCAGCCAGGTTTTTTGGGCTAGCCTCAACGGGCAGTACTTC.

The genes are TRBV6-6 and TRBJ1-1; no clear D gene. From germline, CDR1 is MNHNY and CDR2 SVGAGI (reference sequence). The V end was cut by 5 bases, the J end by 1 base, with 8 bases between. The CDR3 loop spans 13 amino acids. The DNA of the CDR3 is TGTGCCAGCAGTATGGAGTGGAACACTGAAGCTTTCTTT. Its protein is CASSMEWNTEAFF.

V gene TRBV30 combines with J gene TRBJ2-5, with 7 bases aligning to TRBD1. J gave up 7 bases and V 5 bases, and 10 bases lay outside the gene matches. The CDR3 is 13 residues long. Looked up from germline, CDR1 is GTSNPN and CDR2 is SVGIG (reference sequence). The CDR3 DNA sequence: TGTGCCTGGTGCTATATCACAGGGGCGACCCAGTACTTC. Translated, it gives CAWCYITGATQYF.

The rearrangement uses TRBV9 and TRBJ2-7, with 10 bases that match TRBD1. V lost 0 bases and J lost 12; bases outside the gene matches: 12. In germline, CDR1 is SGDLS, CDR2 YYNGEE. The CDR3 extends over 15 amino acids. CDR3 sequence reads: CASSVAPVGQGDLYF. In DNA, the CDR3 is TGTGCCAGCAGCGTAGCCCCAGTCGGACAGGGGGATCTGTACTTC.

The chain joins TRBV27 to TRBJ2-7; 7 bases fit TRBD2. Trimming took 10 bases from V and 7 from J; bases not matched to a gene: 16. The germline CDR1 and CDR2 sequences are MNHEY and SMNVEV (reference sequence). The CDR3 consists of 14 residues. The CDR3 bases are TGTGCCACCCACGTAGCGGGTCGTCAGGAAGAGCAGTACTTC. This sequence encodes CATHVAGRQEEQYF.

This clone occurred a few times. This sequence joins TRBV21-1 and TRBJ2-5; the listed D gene, TRBD2, was not tested against the DNA. TRBV21-1 is a pseudogene segment. This CDR3 region has 20 residues. CDR3 amino acids: CASSRCAGTSGKGPEETQYF. For the CDR3, the DNA is TGTGCCAGCAGCCGTTGCGCGGGGACTAGCGGGAAGGGCCCGGAGGAGACCCAGTACTTC.

This clone was seen only a few times. This chain links TRBV7-3 with TRBJ2-2, with 10 bases identical to TRBD2. Unmatched junction bases numbered 13, after V lost 5 bases and J lost 7 bases. The germline V gene has CDR1 SGHTA and CDR2 FQGTGA. The CDR3 sequence is 17 residues long. CDR3 loop: CASSPQGLAGAGGELFF. Written as DNA, the CDR3 is TGTGCCAGCAGCCCCCAGGGGCTAGCGGGAGCTGGCGGGGAGCTGTTTTTT.

V gene TRBV2 combines with J gene TRBJ1-1; D gene unclear. V lost 8 bases and J lost 0, with 10 bases in between. Germline-derived CDR1 and CDR2 are SNHLY and FYNNEI. This CDR3 spans 13 amino acids. The CDR3 DNA is TGTGCCAGCGAGCCGGGGATGAACACTGAAGCTTTCTTT. Protein product: CASEPGMNTEAFF.

The J gene is TRBJ2-1, the V gene TRBV29-1, with 9 bases that match TRBD2. The CDR3 consists of 12 residues. Germline V gene sequence: CDR1 SQVTM, CDR2 ANQGSEA. The junction had 1 base not matched to a gene; V was cut back by 4 bases and J by 6 bases. In DNA, the CDR3 is TGCAGCGTTGTACTAGCGGGCAATGAGCAGTTCTTC. Protein sequence: CSVVLAGNEQFF.

The genes are TRBV15 and TRBJ1-1, with TRBD1 as a possible D gene (5 bases). This CDR3 is 15 amino acids long. Looked up from germline, CDR1 is LNHNV and CDR2 is YYDKDF (reference sequence). Trimming took off 5 bases at V and 5 bases at J, with 18 bases between the two ends. The DNA for the CDR3 is TGTGCCACCAGCTCTCAGCGGTGGGGACGGACTGAAGCTTTCTTT. This codes for CATSSQRWGRTEAFF.

The gene calls are TRBV7-2 and TRBJ2-7; 8 nucleotides agree with TRBD1. V was clipped by 3 bases and J by 2 bases; unmatched bases: 6. The CDR3 is made up of 15 amino acids. Germline V gene data show CDR1 as SGHTA and CDR2 as FQGNSA. The CDR3 DNA is TGTGCCAGCAGCTTGGCCGGGACAGGAACCTACGAGCAGTACTTC. Residues: CASSLAGTGTYEQYF.

V and J are TRBV28 and TRBJ2-7, with 9 nucleotides matching TRBD2. V was pared by 11 bases and J by 4 bases, with 3 bases of the junction left unmatched. Germline CDR1 reads MDHEN; CDR2 reads SYDVKM. The CDR3 totals 11 residues. This CDR3 is CAVAGAYEQYF. The CDR3 nucleotides read TGTGCCGTAGCGGGAGCATACGAGCAGTACTTC. The whole variable domain, remainder taken from reference TRBV28 and TRBJ2-7, is DVKVTQSSRYLVKRTGEKVFLECVQDMDHENMFWYRQDPGLGLRLIYFSYDVKMKEKGDIPEGYSVSREKKERFSLILESASTNQTSMYLCAVAGAYEQYFGPGTRLTVT.

The V call is TRBV30, the J call TRBJ1-2; D not certain. CDR1 and CDR2 from the germline V gene are GTSNPN and SVGIG (reference sequence). V shed 1 base and J shed 1 base, with 10 bases lying between them. The CDR3 runs 14 residues. The CDR3 reads CAWSESGNNYGYTF. The CDR3 DNA follows: TGTGCCTGGAGTGAGTCGGGGAATAACTATGGCTACACCTTC.

This clone was observed a handful of times. The chain is built from TRBV28 and TRBJ2-1, with TRBD2 matching 7 bases. The CDR3 length is 15 residues. From germline, CDR1 is MDHEN and CDR2 SYDVKM. With V trimmed by 6 bases and J by 7 bases, 12 bases remained unmatched. CDR3: CASRLGGRASNEQFF. In DNA, the CDR3 is TGTGCCAGCAGACTCGGCGGGAGAGCTTCAAATGAGCAGTTCTTC.

The rearrangement links TRBV4-2 to TRBJ2-3; no firm D call. With 5 bases removed from V and 2 bases from J, the gap between germline ends came to 8 bases. CDR1 and CDR2 from the germline V gene are LGHNA and YNFKEQ. The CDR3 extends over 13 amino acids. CDR3 sequence (DNA): TGTGCCAGCAGCTCGTTGGACACAGATACGCAGTATTTT. Translation gives CASSSLDTDTQYF.